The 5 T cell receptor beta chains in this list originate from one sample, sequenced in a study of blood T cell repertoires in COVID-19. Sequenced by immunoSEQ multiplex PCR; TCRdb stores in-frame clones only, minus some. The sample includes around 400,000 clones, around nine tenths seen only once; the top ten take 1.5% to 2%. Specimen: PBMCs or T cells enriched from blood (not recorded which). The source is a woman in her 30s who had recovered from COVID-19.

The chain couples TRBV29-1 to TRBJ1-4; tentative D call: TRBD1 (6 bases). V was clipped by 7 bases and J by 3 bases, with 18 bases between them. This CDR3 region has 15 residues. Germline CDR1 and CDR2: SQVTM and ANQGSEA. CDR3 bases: TGCAGCGGGGCCGGGGGGCTAGGGTCTAATGAAAAACTGTTTTTT. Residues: CSGAGGLGSNEKLFF.

Written as DNA, the CDR3 is TGTGCCAGCACCCCTACAGGGGACACTGAAGCTTTCTTT. Protein product: CASTPTGDTEAFF. V is TRBV27 and J is TRBJ1-1; 7 positions match TRBD1. This CDR3 contains 13 residues. Losses at the gene ends were 7 bases for V and 3 bases for J; bases not matched to a gene: 5. Germline V gives CDR1 MNHEY, CDR2 SMNVEV (reference sequence).

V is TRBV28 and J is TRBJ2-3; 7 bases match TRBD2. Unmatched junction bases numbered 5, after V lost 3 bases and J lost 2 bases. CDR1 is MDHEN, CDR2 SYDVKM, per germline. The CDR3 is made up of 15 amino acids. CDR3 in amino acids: CASSFAGANTDTQYF. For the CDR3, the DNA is TGTGCCAGCAGTTTTGCGGGAGCCAACACAGATACGCAGTATTTT.

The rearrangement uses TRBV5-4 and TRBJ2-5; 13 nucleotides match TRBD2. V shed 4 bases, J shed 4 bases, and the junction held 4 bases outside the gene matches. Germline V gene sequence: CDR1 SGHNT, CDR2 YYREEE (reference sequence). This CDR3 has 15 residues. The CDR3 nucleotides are TGTGCCAGCAGCCACTGGACTAGCGGGGGAGAGACCCAGTACTTC. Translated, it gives CASSHWTSGGETQYF.

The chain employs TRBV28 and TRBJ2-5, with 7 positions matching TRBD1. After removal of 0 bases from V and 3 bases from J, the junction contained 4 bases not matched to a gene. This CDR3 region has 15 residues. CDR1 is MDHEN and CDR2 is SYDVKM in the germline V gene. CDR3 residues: CASSLWGDSKETQYF. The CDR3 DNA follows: TGTGCCAGCAGTTTATGGGGGGACAGTAAAGAGACCCAGTACTTC.